Listed below are T cell receptor beta chains from one sample, sequenced in a study of PD-1 blockade in classical Hodgkin lymphoma. Generated by immunoSEQ multiplex PCR, the TCRdb table keeps only in-frame clones and is missing some. The sample carries some 30,000 clones, approximately 80% recorded once. Source: peripheral blood mononuclear cells (PBMCs), taken before the fourth cycle of nivolumab. These receptors all come from a human donor with classical Hodgkin lymphoma. Both conserved end residues are trimmed from each CDR3.

V	J	CDR3
TRBV6-6	TRBJ2-7	ASRPGTGGYEQY
TRBV5-1	TRBJ2-4	ASSLAFGGGAKNIQY
TRBV11-2	TRBJ2-7	ASSFTPTGSSSYEQY
TRBV7-6	TRBJ2-3	ASTAARGAYTDTQY
TRBV30	TRBJ2-5	AWSDGHQETQY
TRBV5-1	TRBJ2-6	ASSDPESGANVLT
TRBV10-3	TRBJ1-2	AISRTGEYYGYT
TRBV7-2	TRBJ2-4	ASSLGGGGNIQY
TRBV18	TRBJ2-3	ASSPPETTQY
TRBV2	TRBJ1-5	ASSESWEAQPQH
TRBV7-9	TRBJ1-1	ASSLAVGLGDTEAF
TRBV7-1	TRBJ1-1	ASSFRTAEAF
TRBV6-1	TRBJ2-3	ASSETRPIS
TRBV7-3	TRBJ2-1	ASRAGTSGEGNEQF
TRBV6-1	TRBJ1-2	ASRAAGVYGYT
TRBV27	TRBJ2-7	ASSFKDAGVSYEQY
TRBV9	TRBJ2-7	ASSEGTGVFSYEQY
TRBV7-2	TRBJ1-5	ASSLAGGDGAEPQH
TRBV6-4	TRBJ2-3	ASSDSTADTQY
TRBV7-3	TRBJ2-7	ASSLSNGYEQY
TRBV19	TRBJ1-4	ASTPGWGEKLF
TRBV6-1	TRBJ1-2	ATLGQGFYGYT
TRBV5-4	TRBJ1-1	ASSRPGQNTEAF
TRBV9	TRBJ2-3	ASSRIPTAGRTDTQY
TRBV4-1	TRBJ1-1	ASSQDFPGDTEAF
TRBV5-1	TRBJ2-6	ASNTGAGGANVLT
TRBV10-3	TRBJ1-2	AISESTRNYGYT
TRBV4-1	.	ASSLAGSYEQY
TRBV29-1	TRBJ1-2	SVETGAYGYT
TRBV5-1	TRBJ2-7	ASSQRRSSYEQY
TRBV5-1	TRBJ2-3	ASRTQGERTDTQY
TRBV5-1	TRBJ1-1	ASSLAPRNTEAF
TRBV11-2	TRBJ2-5	ASSPGGGVETQY
TRBV10-3	TRBJ1-5	AITGDQPQH
TRBV30	TRBJ1-6	AWSAGQGGSPLH
TRBV28	TRBJ1-1	ASSSTGVGTEAF
TRBV2	TRBJ2-5	ASSGERGGLETQY
TRBV6-5	TRBJ1-2	ASSPGYNGYT
TRBV16	TRBJ1-5	ASSQLEGTPQH
TRBV5-1	TRBJ2-3	ASSLNSGGDTDTQY
TRBV5-5	TRBJ2-3	ASSFYPDRSTDTQY
TRBV7-3	TRBJ1-1	ASSLGQGRFAEAF
TRBV9	TRBJ2-5	ASSAWTSGGWETQY
TRBV4-1	TRBJ1-2	ASSHPRWGATFYGYT
TRBV7-9	TRBJ1-1	ASSLTGDTEAF
TRBV11-3	TRBJ2-5	ASSALAEETQY
TRBV7-2	TRBJ1-6	ASRPGTTNSPLH
TRBV5-5	TRBJ1-6	ASSLPDRPPLH
TRBV5-8	TRBJ2-3	ASSPPRVFSADTQY
TRBV11-2	TRBJ2-3	ASSLEGRGTQY
TRBV7-9	TRBJ1-4	ASSRQGEGANEKLF
TRBV6-5	TRBJ1-1	ASRRGNAEAF
TRBV5-1	TRBJ2-6	ASSLDRRSGANVLT
TRBV19	TRBJ2-5	ASSILLAGEGETQY